Listed here are 14 T cell receptor beta chains from one sample, sequenced in a study of T cell responses to AZD1222 COVID-19 vaccine. TCRdb's copy holds only in-frame clones and misses some; the assay was immunoSEQ multiplex PCR. This table holds approximately 130,000 clones, about nine tenths found once. The sample in question was peripheral blood, obtained 28 days after the second AZD1222 dose. These receptors were collected from an adult who received the AZD1222 COVID-19 vaccine.

This chain links TRBV28 with TRBJ1-2, with D uncertain. Germline-derived CDR1 and CDR2 are MDHEN and SYDVKM. Trimming cost V 6 bases and J 1 base, with 12 bases left between them. This CDR3 comprises 14 residues. The CDR3 DNA sequence: TGTGCCAGCAGCCGATATGGGTTTAACTATGGCTACACCTTC. Residues: CASSRYGFNYGYTF.

The CDR3 DNA sequence: TGTGCCAGCAGCTTAACGACAGAGAACAAGCAGTTCTTC. This gives the protein CASSLTTENKQFF. This chain links TRBV7-3 with TRBJ2-1; tentative D call: TRBD1 (5 bases). Per germline, CDR1 SGHTA and CDR2 FQGTGA. This CDR3 region has 13 residues. Trimming stripped 0 bases from V and 11 bases from J, with 11 bases between.

This rearrangement joins TRBV9 to TRBJ2-3; D unclear. Trimming removed 4 bases at V and 1 base at J, with 4 bases between. CDR1 is SGDLS, CDR2 YYNGEE, per germline. This CDR3 contains 12 residues. This CDR3 reads CASSPGTDTQYF. In nucleotides, the CDR3 is TGTGCCAGCAGCCCGGGCACAGATACGCAGTATTTT.

This sequence joins TRBV6-2 or TRBV6-3 and TRBJ1-1; the D gene is possibly TRBD1 (5 bases). The CDR3 extends over 16 amino acids. CDR1 MNHEY and CDR2 SVGEGT come from the germline V gene. V dropped 2 bases and J dropped 1 base, with 14 bases sitting between them. Here the CDR3 DNA reads TGTGCCAGCAGTTACCCTGCCGGGGGGTCGAACACTGAAGCTTTCTTT. It yields the protein CASSYPAGGSNTEAFF.

The chain joins TRBV11-2 to TRBJ1-6, with 8 bases matching TRBD1. V dropped 0 bases and J dropped 4; count of bases not matched to a gene: 5. The CDR3 has 17 amino acids. Germline assignment: CDR1 SGHAT and CDR2 FQNNGV. The DNA of the CDR3 is TGTGCCAGCAGCTTAGATGGGAGACAGGGGTATAATTCACCCCTCCACTTT. Residues: CASSLDGRQGYNSPLHF.

The V call is TRBV7-9, the J call TRBJ1-1, with 7 nucleotides matching TRBD1. CDR1 SEHNR and CDR2 FQNEAQ come from the germline V gene (reference sequence). V trimming: 5 bases; J trimming: 1 base; junction bases outside the gene matches: 7. The CDR3 sequence is 15 residues long. The CDR3 loop reads CASSPRGTQNTEAFF. DNA of the CDR3: TGTGCCAGCAGCCCCAGGGGGACCCAGAACACTGAAGCTTTCTTT. Based on the CDR3 plus reference TRBV7-9 and TRBJ1-1, the full variable domain is DTGVSQNPRHKITKRGQNVTFRCDPISEHNRLYWYRQTLGQGPEFLTYFQNEAQLEKSRLLSDRFSAERPKGSFSTLEIQRTEQGDSAMYLCASSPRGTQNTEAFFGQGTRLTVV.

The chain combines TRBV28 with TRBJ2-7, with a weak D call TRBD1 (5 bases). Trimming left V 3 bases short and J 4 bases short, with 13 bases between. The CDR3 spans 14 residues. The germline V gene has CDR1 MDHEN and CDR2 SYDVKM. In DNA, the CDR3 is TGTGCCAGCAGTTTGGGGCCCCAACTGTACGAGCAGTACTTC. Translation: CASSLGPQLYEQYF.

This CDR3 reads CASSVDGQGHGYTF. The CDR3 DNA sequence: TGTGCCAGCAGCGTGGATGGACAGGGACATGGCTACACCTTC. The rearrangement uses TRBV9 and TRBJ1-2, with 8 bases matching TRBD1. V shed 2 bases and J 6 bases; nucleotides not matched to a gene: 6. In germline, CDR1 is SGDLS, CDR2 YYNGEE. This CDR3 has 14 amino acids.

J is TRBJ2-3 and V is TRBV19; 11 nucleotides align to TRBD1. Trimming took 1 base from V and 4 from J; bases not matched to a gene: 1. Germline V gene sequence: CDR1 LNHDA, CDR2 SQIVND (reference sequence). The CDR3 spans 15 residues. The CDR3 DNA reads TGTGCCAGTAGTATAGGGACAGGGGGCGCAGATACGCAGTATTTT. Translating gives CASSIGTGGADTQYF. Combining the CDR3 with reference TRBV19 and TRBJ2-3 gives the whole variable domain DGGITQSPKYLFRKEGQNVTLSCEQNLNHDAMYWYRQDPGQGLRLIYYSQIVNDFQKGDIAEGYSVSREKKESFPLTVTSAQKNPTAFYLCASSIGTGGADTQYFGPGTRLTVL.

On this clone itself: Other nucleotide sequences from this sample produce the same CDR3. The J gene is TRBJ1-6, the V gene TRBV3-1 (or the pseudogene TRBV3-2); D is possibly TRBD1 (6 bases). The length of the CDR3 is 14 residues. Trimming took off 4 bases at V and 7 bases at J, with 11 bases between the two ends. The germline V gene has CDR1 LGHDT and CDR2 YNNKEL (reference sequence). The CDR3: CASSPQGRNSPLHF. CDR3 in DNA: TGTGCCAGCAGCCCCCAGGGGCGGAATTCACCCCTCCACTTT.

The rearrangement uses TRBV2 and TRBJ2-3; no clear D gene. The CDR3 is 13 amino acids. The germline CDR1 and CDR2 sequences are SNHLY and FYNNEI. V lost 8 bases, J lost 4 bases, and 13 bases lay in between. CDR3 DNA: TGTGCCAGCCACCAGGAGACCCCAGATACGCAGTATTTT. The encoded protein is CASHQETPDTQYF. Variable domain in full (rest from reference TRBV2 and TRBJ2-3): EPEVTQTPSHQVTQMGQEVILRCVPISNHLYFYWYRQILGQKVEFLVSFYNNEISEKSEIFDDQFSVERPDGSNFTLKIRSTKLEDSAMYFCASHQETPDTQYFGPGTRLTVL.

The chain joins TRBV12-3 or TRBV12-4 to TRBJ1-2, with no clear D. There are 13 residues in the CDR3. V lost 6 bases to trimming and J lost 8 bases, with 16 bases between them. The CDR3 bases are TGTGCCAGCAGCCCCCGGTCGGTGCGAGGCTACACCTTC. It yields the protein CASSPRSVRGYTF.

The V call is TRBV4-3, the J call TRBJ2-5, with D possibly TRBD2 on 6 matching bases. The V and J ends lost 1 base and 2 bases respectively, with 11 bases between them. This CDR3 has 15 residues. Germline V gene sequence: CDR1 LGHNA, CDR2 YSLEER. In nucleotides, the CDR3 is TGCGCCAGCAGCCAAGGTACTAGCACACAAGAGACCCAGTACTTC. It yields the protein CASSQGTSTQETQYF.

J is TRBJ1-1 and V is TRBV7-9, with D possibly TRBD1 on 6 matching bases. Germline V lookup: CDR1 SEHNR, CDR2 FQNEAQ (reference sequence). This CDR3 comprises 17 residues. V dropped 5 bases and J dropped 0 bases, with 19 bases sitting between them. CDR3 sequence (DNA): TGTGCCAGCAGCCCTCAACTGCGGACAGTTTTGAACACTGAAGCTTTCTTT. It codes for CASSPQLRTVLNTEAFF.